Following are 3 T cell receptor beta chains from one sample sequenced in a study of blood T cell repertoires in COVID-19. Produced via immunoSEQ multiplex PCR; TCRdb's table is partial and in-frame only. The table has 90,000 to 100,000 clones, about 86% seen once; the top ten hold 15%. Source material: peripheral blood. These receptors all come from a human donor in a cohort sampled during active COVID-19.

This clone was observed once. CDR3 in DNA: TGTGCCAGCAGTTTTACAGGACAGGGTAATGAAAAACTGTTTTTT. Translated: CASSFTGQGNEKLFF. The rearrangement links TRBV6-5 to TRBJ1-4, with 8 bases fitting TRBD1. The J segment lost 4 bases and the V segment lost 4 bases, leaving 5 bases of the junction unmatched. The CDR3 consists of 15 residues. Germline loops: CDR1 MNHEY, CDR2 SVGAGI.

V is TRBV5-1 and J is TRBJ1-6; D is ambiguous. CDR3 length: 17 amino acids. V shed 0 bases and J shed 0 bases, with 10 bases lying between them. The germline V gene has CDR1 SGHRS and CDR2 YFSETQ. The CDR3 region has the DNA TGCGCCAGCAGCTTGGGGGCGTTCCTCTCCTATAATTCACCCCTCCACTTT. Its protein is CASSLGAFLSYNSPLHF.

The rearrangement uses TRBV5-1 and TRBJ2-5, with 8 bases matching TRBD1. This CDR3 spans 15 amino acids. CDR1 and CDR2 from the germline V gene are SGHRS and YFSETQ. The J segment lost 6 bases and the V segment lost 3 bases, leaving 10 bases of the junction unmatched. The chain's CDR3 is CASSSYRGTIQTQYF. DNA for the CDR3: TGCGCCAGCAGCTCCTACAGGGGGACGATACAGACCCAGTACTTC.